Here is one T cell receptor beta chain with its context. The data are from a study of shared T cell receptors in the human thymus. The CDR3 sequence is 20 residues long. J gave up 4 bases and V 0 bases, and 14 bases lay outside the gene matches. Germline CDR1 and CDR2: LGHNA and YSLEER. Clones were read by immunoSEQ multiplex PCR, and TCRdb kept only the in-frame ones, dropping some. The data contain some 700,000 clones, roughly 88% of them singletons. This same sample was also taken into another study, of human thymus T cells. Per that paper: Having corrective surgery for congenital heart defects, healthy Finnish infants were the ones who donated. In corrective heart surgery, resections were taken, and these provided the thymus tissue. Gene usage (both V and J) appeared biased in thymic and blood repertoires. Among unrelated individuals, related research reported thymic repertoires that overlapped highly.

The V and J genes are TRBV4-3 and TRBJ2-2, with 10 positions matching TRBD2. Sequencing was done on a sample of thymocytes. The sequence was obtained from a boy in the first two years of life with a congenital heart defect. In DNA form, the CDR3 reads TGCGCCAGCAGCCAAGATCTCGCTAGCGGGAGTAGAAACGGCACCGGGGAGCTGTTTTTT. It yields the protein CASSQDLASGSRNGTGELFF.